Below, one TCR beta chain is given with its context. The germline V and J ends were trimmed by 8 bases and 6 bases, with 14 bases remaining between them. Per the germline V gene, CDR1 is MNHEY and CDR2 is SVGAGI. The CDR3 has 13 amino acids. Assay: immunoSEQ multiplex PCR; the TCRdb copy retains only in-frame clones and omits some. The sample carries tens of thousands of clones, around 84% recorded once. This sample is part of a study of control samples from healthy donors and cancer patients. The specimen was PBMCs. This receptor was obtained from a man in his 60s with head and neck cancer. The V gene is TRBV6-5, the J gene TRBJ1-5, with D perhaps matching TRBD1 (6 bases). The CDR3 spells CASSRQGGQPQHF. The CDR3 DNA is TGTGCCAGCTCCCGTCAAGGGGGTCAGCCCCAGCATTTT.